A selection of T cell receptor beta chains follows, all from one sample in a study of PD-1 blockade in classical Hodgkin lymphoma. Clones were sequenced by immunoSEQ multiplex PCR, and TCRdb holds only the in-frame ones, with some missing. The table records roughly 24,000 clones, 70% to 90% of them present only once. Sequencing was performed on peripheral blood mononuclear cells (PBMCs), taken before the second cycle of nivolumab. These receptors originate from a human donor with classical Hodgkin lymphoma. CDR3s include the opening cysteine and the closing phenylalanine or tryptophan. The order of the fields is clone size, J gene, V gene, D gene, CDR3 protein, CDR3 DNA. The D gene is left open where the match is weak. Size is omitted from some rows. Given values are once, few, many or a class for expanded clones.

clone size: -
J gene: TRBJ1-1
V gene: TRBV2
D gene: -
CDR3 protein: CASSASRNTEAFF
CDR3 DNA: TGTGCCAGCAGTGCGAGCCGGAACACTGAAGCTTTCTTT

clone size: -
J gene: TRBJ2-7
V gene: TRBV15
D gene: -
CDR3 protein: CATSREYRETYEQYF
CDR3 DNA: TGTGCCACCAGCAGAGAATACCGGGAAACCTACGAGCAGTACTTC

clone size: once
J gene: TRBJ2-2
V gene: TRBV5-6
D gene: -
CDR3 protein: CASSGGLQNTGELFF
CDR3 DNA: TGTGCCAGCAGCGGGGGACTCCAGAACACCGGGGAGCTGTTTTTT

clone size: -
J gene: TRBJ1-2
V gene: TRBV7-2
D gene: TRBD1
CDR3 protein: CASSLVGQGATGYTF
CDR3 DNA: TGTGCCAGCAGCTTAGTGGGACAGGGGGCGACTGGCTACACCTTC

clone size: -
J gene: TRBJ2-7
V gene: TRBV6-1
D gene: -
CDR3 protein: CASSESGSGEQYF
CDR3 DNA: TGTGCCAGCAGTGAGAGCGGGTCGGGCGAGCAGTACTTC

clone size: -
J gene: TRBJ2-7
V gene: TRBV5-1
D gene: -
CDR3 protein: CASSLDRAGGVQYF
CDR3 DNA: TGCGCCAGCAGCTTGGATAGGGCAGGTGGGGTGCAGTACTTC

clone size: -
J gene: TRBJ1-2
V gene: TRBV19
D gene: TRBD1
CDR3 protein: CASSPGTGDGGYTF
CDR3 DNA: TGTGCCAGTAGTCCCGGGACAGGGGACGGGGGCTACACCTTC

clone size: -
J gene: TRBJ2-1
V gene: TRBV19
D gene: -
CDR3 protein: CASCDEDSYNEQFF
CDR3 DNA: TGTGCCAGTTGTGACGAAGACAGCTACAATGAGCAGTTCTTC

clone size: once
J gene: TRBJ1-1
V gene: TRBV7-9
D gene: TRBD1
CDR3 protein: CASSLAGGAGTEAFF
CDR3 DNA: TGTGCCAGCAGCTTAGCAGGGGGCGCGGGCACTGAAGCTTTCTTT

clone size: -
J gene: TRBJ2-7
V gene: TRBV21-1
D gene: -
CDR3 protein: CASSNTSRVWQYF
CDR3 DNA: TGTGCCAGCAGCAATACAAGTCGGGTTTGGCAGTACTTC

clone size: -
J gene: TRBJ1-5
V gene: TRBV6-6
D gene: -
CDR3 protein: CASRGRGSNQPQHF
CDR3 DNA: TGTGCCAGCCGGGGGAGGGGCAGCAATCAGCCCCAGCATTTT

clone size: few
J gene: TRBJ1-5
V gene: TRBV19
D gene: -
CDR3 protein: CASSVGLDRQPQHF
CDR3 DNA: TGTGCCAGTAGTGTCGGATTGGACCGTCAGCCCCAGCATTTT

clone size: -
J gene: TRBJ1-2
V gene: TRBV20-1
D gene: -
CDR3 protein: CSPGYGYTF
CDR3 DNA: TGCAGCCCGGGCTATGGCTACACCTTC

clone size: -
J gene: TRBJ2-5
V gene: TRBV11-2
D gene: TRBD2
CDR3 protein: CASSLGGGTETQYF
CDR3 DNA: TGTGCCAGCAGCTTAGGGGGGGGGACAGAGACCCAGTACTTC

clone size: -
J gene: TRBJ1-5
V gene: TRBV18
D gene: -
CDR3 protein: CASSPNAGLGGQPQHF
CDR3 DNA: TGTGCCAGCTCACCAAATGCGGGCCTCGGAGGACAGCCCCAGCATTTT

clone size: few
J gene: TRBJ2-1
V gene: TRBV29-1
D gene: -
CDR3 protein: CSVEGRRAIGEQFF
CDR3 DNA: TGCAGCGTTGAAGGACGCCGAGCGATCGGTGAGCAGTTCTTC

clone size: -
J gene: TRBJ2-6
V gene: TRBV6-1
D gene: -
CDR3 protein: CASKEGDGANVLTF
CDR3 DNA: TGTGCCAGCAAGGAGGGTGACGGGGCCAACGTCCTGACTTTC

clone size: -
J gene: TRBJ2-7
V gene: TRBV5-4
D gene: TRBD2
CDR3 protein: CASSSWGGRYEQYF
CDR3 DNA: TGTGCCAGCAGCTCCTGGGGGGGTAGGTACGAGCAGTACTTC

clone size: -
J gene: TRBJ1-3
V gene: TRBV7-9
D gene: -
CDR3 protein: CASSHGRLDSGARGNTIYF
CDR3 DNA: TGTGCCAGCAGCCACGGACGTTTGGATTCAGGAGCCCGTGGAAACACCATATATTTT

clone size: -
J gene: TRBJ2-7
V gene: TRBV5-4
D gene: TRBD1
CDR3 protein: CASSLEGDRAYEQYF
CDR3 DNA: TGTGCCAGCAGCTTGGAGGGGGACAGGGCCTACGAGCAGTACTTC

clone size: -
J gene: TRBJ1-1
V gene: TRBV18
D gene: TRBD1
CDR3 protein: CASSPYGQGSEAFF
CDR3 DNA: TGTGCCAGCTCACCATATGGACAGGGCTCTGAAGCTTTCTTT

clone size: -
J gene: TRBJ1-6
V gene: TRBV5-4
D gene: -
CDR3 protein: CASSPTETGNSPLHF
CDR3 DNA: TGTGCCAGCAGCCCCACGGAGACCGGAAATTCACCCCTCCACTTT

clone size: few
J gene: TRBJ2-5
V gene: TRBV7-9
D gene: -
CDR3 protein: CASKGVTEETQYF
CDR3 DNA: TGTGCCAGCAAAGGTGTAACGGAAGAGACCCAGTACTTC

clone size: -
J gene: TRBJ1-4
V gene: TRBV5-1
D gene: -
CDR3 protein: CASSWRGYDEKLFF
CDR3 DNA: TGCGCCAGCAGCTGGAGGGGATACGATGAAAAACTGTTTTTT

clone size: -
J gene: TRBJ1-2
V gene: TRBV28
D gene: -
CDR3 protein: CASSLLVNYGYTF
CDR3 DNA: TGTGCCAGCAGTTTACTGGTTAACTATGGCTACACCTTC

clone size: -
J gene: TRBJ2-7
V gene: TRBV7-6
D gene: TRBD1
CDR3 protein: CASRRTGVFYEQYF
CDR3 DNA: TGTGCCAGCAGAAGGACAGGGGTCTTCTACGAGCAGTACTTC

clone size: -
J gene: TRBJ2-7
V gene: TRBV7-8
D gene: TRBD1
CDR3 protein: CASRQFPGQGAYEQYF
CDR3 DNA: TGTGCCAGCAGACAATTTCCGGGACAGGGGGCCTACGAGCAGTACTTC

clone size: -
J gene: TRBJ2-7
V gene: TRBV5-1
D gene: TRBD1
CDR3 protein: CASRDSDRGGEQYF
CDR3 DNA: TGTGCCAGCAGAGACTCCGACAGGGGTGGGGAGCAGTACTTC

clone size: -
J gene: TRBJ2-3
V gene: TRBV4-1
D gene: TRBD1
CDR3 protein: CASSPRGQGTSTDTQYF
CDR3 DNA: TGCGCCAGCAGCCCCAGGGGGCAGGGGACTAGCACAGATACGCAGTATTTT

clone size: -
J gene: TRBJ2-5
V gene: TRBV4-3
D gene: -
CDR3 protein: CASSQESRGTLGGTQYF
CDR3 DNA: TGCGCCAGCAGCCAAGAAAGTAGGGGGACACTAGGGGGGACCCAGTACTTC

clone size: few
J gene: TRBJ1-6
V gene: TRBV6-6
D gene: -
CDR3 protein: CASSLGGSPLHF
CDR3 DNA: TGTGCCAGCAGTCTGGGGGGTTCACCCCTCCACTTT

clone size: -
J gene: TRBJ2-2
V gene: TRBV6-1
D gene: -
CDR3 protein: CASRTAPLTGELFF
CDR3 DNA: TGTGCCAGCCGGACAGCCCCCCTCACCGGGGAGCTGTTTTTT

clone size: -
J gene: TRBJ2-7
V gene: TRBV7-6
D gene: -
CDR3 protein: CASSQVGGGAYEQYF
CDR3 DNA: TGTGCCAGCAGCCAAGTCGGAGGGGGGGCCTACGAGCAGTACTTC

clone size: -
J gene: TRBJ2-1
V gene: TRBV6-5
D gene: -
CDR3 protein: CASSSAGLGSEQFF
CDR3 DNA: TGTGCCAGCAGTTCGGCGGGGCTGGGCAGTGAGCAGTTCTTC

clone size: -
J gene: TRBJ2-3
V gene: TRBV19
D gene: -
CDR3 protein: CASSIGGLGDTQYF
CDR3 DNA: TGTGCCAGTAGTATAGGTGGGTTAGGAGATACGCAGTATTTT

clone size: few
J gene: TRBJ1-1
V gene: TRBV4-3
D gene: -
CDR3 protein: CASSQDGAGRNTEAFF
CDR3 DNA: TGCGCCAGCAGCCAAGATGGTGCCGGAAGGAACACTGAAGCTTTCTTT

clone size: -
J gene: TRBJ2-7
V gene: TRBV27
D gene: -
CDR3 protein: CASSPRTSTYEQYF
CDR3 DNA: TGTGCCAGCAGCCCCCGGACCTCAACCTACGAGCAGTACTTC

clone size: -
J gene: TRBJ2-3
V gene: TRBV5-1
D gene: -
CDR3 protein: CASSLDRAGDTQYF
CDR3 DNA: TGCGCCAGCAGCTTGGACAGGGCGGGAGATACGCAGTATTTT

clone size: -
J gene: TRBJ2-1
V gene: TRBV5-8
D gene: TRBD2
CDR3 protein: CASSRGLAGGNEQFF
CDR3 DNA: TGTGCCAGCAGCCGGGGACTAGCGGGGGGCAATGAGCAGTTCTTC

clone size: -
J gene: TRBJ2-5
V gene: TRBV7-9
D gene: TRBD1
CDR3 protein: CASSHGTGARETQYF
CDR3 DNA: TGTGCCAGCAGCCACGGGACAGGGGCCCGGGAGACCCAGTACTTC

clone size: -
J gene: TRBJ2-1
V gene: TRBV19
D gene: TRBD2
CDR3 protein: CASSPGEGAYNEQFF
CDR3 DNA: TGTGCCAGTAGTCCCGGGGAGGGCGCCTACAATGAGCAGTTCTTC

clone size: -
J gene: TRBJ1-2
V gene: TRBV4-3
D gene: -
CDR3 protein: CASSQDGSSYGYTF
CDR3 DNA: TGCGCCAGCAGCCAAGATGGGAGCAGCTATGGCTACACCTTC

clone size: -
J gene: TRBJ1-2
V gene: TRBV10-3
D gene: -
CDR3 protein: CAISESTRSRVNYGYTF
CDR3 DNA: TGTGCCATCAGTGAGTCGACGAGGAGCAGGGTTAACTATGGCTACACCTTC